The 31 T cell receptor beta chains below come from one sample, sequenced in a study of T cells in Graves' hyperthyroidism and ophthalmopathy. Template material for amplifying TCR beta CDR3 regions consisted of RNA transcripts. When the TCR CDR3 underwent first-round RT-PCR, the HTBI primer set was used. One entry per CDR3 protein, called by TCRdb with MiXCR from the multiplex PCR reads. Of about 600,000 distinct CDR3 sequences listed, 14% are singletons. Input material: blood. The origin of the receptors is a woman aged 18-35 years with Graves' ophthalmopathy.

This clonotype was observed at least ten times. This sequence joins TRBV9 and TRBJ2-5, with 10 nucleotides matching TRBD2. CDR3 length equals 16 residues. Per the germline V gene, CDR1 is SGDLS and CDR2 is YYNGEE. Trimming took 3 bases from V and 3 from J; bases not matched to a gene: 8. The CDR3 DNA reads TGTGCCAGCAGCGCTGGGACTAGCGTGGGGGAAGAGACCCAGTACTTC. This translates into CASSAGTSVGEETQYF.

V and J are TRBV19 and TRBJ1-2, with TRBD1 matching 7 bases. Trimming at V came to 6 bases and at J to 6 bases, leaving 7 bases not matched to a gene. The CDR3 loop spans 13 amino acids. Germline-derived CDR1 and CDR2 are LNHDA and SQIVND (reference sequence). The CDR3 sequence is CASRVDRDDGYTF. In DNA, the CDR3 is TGTGCCAGTAGAGTAGACAGGGATGATGGCTACACCTTC. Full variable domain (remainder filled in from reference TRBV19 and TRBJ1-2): DGGITQSPKYLFRKEGQNVTLSCEQNLNHDAMYWYRQDPGQGLRLIYYSQIVNDFQKGDIAEGYSVSREKKESFPLTVTSAQKNPTAFYLCASRVDRDDGYTFGSGTRLTVV.

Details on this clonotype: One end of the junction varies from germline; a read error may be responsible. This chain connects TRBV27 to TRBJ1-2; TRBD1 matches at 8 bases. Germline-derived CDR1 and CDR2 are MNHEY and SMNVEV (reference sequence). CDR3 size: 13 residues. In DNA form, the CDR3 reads TGTGCCAGCAGTAGGACAGGGAACTATGGCTACGCCTTC. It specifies CASSRTGNYGYAF.

The CDR3 DNA sequence: TGTGCCACCAGCAGAGATCGGCCCGGAGGTGAGACCCAGTACTTC. It codes for CATSRDRPGGETQYF. The chain recombines TRBV15 with TRBJ2-5; D might be TRBD2 (5 bases). There are 15 residues in the CDR3. The ends were cut back, 0 bases at V and 5 bases at J, with 13 bases in the middle. Germline V CDR1 and CDR2: LNHNV, YYDKDF (reference sequence). Filled out from reference TRBV15 and TRBJ2-5, the complete variable domain reads DAMVIQNPRYQVTQFGKPVTLSCSQTLNHNVMYWYQQKSSQAPKLLFHYYDKDFNNEADTPDNFQSRRPNTSFCFLDIRSPGLGDTAMYLCATSRDRPGGETQYFGPGTRLLVL.

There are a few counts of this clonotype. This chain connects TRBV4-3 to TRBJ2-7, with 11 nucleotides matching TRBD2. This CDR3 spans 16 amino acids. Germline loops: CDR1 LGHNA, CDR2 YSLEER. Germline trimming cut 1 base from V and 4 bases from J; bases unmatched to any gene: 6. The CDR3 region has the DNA TGCGCCAGCAGCCAAGCCCTAGCGGGAGGACTATACGAGCAGTACTTC. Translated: CASSQALAGGLYEQYF.

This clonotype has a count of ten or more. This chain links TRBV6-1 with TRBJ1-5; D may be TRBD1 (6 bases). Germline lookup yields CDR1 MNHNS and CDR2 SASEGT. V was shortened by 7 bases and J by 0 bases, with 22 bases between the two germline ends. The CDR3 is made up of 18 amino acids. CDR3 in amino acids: CASIRHLYRVYSNQPQHF. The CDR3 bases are TGTGCCAGCATCCGACACCTATACAGGGTTTATAGCAATCAGCCCCAGCATTTT.

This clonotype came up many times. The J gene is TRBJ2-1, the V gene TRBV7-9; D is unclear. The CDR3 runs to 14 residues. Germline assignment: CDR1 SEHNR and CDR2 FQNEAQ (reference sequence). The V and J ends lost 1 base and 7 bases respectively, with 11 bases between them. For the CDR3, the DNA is TGTGCCAGCAGCTTAGAGGCCAGAGGAAATGAGCAGTTCTTC. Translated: CASSLEARGNEQFF.

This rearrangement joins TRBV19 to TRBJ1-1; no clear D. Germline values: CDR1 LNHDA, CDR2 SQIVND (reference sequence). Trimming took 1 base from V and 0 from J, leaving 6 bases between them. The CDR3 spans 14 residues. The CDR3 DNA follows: TGTGCCAGTAGTATAGCGGCGGTGAACACTGAAGCTTTCTTT. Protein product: CASSIAAVNTEAFF.

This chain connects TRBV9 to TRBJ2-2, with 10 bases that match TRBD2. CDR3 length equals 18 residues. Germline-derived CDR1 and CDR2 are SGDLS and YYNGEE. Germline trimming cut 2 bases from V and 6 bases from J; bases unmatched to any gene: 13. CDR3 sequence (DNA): TGTGCCAGCAGCGTCTTCTCCGTTCTAGCGGGAGATGCCGGGGAGCTGTTTTTT. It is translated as CASSVFSVLAGDAGELFF.

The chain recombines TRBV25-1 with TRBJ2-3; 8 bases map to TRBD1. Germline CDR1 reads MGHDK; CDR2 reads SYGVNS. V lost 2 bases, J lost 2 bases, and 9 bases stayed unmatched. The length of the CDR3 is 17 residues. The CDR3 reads CASSEPQTGVITDTQYF. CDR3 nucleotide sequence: TGTGCCAGCAGTGAACCCCAGACAGGGGTTATCACAGATACGCAGTATTTT.

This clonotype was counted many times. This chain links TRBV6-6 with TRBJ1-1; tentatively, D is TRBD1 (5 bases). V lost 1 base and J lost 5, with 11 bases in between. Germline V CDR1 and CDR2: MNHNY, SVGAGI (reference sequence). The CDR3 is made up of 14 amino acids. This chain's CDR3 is CASSYLGEGTEAFF. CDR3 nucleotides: TGTGCCAGCAGTTACTTGGGAGAGGGGACTGAAGCTTTCTTT.

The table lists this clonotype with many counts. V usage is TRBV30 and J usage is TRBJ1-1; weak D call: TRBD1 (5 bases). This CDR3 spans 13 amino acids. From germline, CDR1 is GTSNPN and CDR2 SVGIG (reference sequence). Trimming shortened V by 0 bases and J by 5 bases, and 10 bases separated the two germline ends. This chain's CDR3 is CAWSVSGGTEAFF. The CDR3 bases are TGTGCCTGGAGTGTATCGGGGGGAACTGAAGCTTTCTTT.

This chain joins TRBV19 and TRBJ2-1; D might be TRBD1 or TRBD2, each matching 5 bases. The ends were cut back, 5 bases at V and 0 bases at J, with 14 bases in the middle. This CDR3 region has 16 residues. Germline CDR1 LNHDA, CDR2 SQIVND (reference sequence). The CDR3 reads CASSPTADLSYNEQFF. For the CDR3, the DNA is TGTGCCAGTAGTCCGACAGCGGACCTCTCCTACAATGAGCAGTTCTTC.

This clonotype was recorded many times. This CDR3 is CASTAGAYNEQFF. DNA of the CDR3: TGTGCCAGCACTGCGGGAGCCTACAATGAGCAGTTCTTC. The V gene is TRBV2, the J gene TRBJ2-1, with 7 nucleotides matching TRBD2. Germline lookup yields CDR1 SNHLY and CDR2 FYNNEI. This CDR3 spans 13 amino acids. Unmatched junction bases numbered 2, after V lost 7 bases and J lost 2 bases. The full variable domain, in which reference TRBV2 and TRBJ2-1 provide the parts outside the CDR3, is EPEVTQTPSHQVTQMGQEVILRCVPISNHLYFYWYRQILGQKVEFLVSFYNNEISEKSEIFDDQFSVERPDGSNFTLKIRSTKLEDSAMYFCASTAGAYNEQFFGPGTRLTVL.

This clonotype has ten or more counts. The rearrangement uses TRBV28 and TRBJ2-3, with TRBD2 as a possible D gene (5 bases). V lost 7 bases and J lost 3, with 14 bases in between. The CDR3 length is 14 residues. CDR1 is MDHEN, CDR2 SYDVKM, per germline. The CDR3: CASTVASPTDTQYF. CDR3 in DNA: TGTGCCAGCACGGTGGCTAGCCCTACAGATACGCAGTATTTT. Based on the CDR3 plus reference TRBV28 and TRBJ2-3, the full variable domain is DVKVTQSSRYLVKRTGEKVFLECVQDMDHENMFWYRQDPGLGLRLIYFSYDVKMKEKGDIPEGYSVSREKKERFSLILESASTNQTSMYLCASTVASPTDTQYFGPGTRLTVL.

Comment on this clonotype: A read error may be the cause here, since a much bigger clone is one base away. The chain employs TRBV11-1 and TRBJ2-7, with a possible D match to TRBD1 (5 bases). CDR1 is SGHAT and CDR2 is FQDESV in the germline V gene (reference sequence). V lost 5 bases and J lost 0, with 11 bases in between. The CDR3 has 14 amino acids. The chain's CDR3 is CASSPEDNSYEQYF. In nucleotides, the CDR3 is TGTGCCAGCAGCCCAGAGGACAACTCCTACGAGCAGTACTTC.

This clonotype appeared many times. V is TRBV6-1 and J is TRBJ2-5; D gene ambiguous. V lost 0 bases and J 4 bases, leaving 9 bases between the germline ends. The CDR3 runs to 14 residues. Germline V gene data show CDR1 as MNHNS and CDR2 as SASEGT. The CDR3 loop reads CASSEALGRETQYF. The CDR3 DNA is TGTGCCAGCAGTGAAGCGCTGGGTCGAGAGACCCAGTACTTC.

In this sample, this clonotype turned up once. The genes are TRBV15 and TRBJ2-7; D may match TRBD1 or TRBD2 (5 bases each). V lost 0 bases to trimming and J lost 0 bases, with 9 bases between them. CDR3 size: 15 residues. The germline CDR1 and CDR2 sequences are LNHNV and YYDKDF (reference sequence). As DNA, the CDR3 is TGTGCCACCAGCAGAGATCGGGGCCTCTCCTACGAGCAGTACTTC. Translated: CATSRDRGLSYEQYF.

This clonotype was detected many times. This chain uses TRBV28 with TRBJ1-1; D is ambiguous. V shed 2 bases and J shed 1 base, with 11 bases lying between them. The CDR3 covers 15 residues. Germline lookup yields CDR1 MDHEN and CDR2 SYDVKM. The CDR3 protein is CASSLSWRRNTEAFF. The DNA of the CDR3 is TGTGCCAGCAGTTTAAGTTGGCGGCGGAACACTGAAGCTTTCTTT.

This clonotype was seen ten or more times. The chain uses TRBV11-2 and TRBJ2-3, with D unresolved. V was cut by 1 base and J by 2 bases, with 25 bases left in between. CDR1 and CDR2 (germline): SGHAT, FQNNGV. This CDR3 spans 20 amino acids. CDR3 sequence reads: CASSLGNVDPHSAATDTQYF. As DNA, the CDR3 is TGTGCCAGCAGCTTAGGCAACGTCGACCCCCACAGTGCGGCCACAGATACGCAGTATTTT.

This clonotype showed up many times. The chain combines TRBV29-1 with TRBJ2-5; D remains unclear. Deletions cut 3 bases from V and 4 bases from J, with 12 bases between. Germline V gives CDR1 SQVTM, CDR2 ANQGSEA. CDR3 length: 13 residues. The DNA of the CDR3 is TGCAGCGTTGAGGCCGCCCCAGGAGAGACCCAGTACTTC. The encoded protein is CSVEAAPGETQYF. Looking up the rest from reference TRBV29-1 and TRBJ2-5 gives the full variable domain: SAVISQKPSRDICQRGTSLTIQCQVDSQVTMMFWYRQQPGQSLTLIATANQGSEATYESGFVIDKFPISRPNLTFSTLTVSNMSPEDSSIYLCSVEAAPGETQYFGPGTRLLVL.

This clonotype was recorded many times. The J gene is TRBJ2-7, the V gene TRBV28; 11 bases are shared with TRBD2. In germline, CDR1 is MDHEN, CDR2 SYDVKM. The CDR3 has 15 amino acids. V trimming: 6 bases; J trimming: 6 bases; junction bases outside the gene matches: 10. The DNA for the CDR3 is TGTGCCAGCAGCATCCTGACTAGCGGGAATCCCGAGCAGTACTTC. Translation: CASSILTSGNPEQYF.

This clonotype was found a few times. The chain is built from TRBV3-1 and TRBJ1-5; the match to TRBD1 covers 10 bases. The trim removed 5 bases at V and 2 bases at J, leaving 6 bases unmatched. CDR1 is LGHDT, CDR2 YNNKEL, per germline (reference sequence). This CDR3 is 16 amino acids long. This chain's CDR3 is CASSNSGTGGNQPQHF. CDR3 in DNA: TGTGCCAGCAGCAACTCCGGGACAGGGGGCAATCAGCCCCAGCATTTT. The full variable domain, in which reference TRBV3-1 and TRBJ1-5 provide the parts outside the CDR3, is DTAVSQTPKYLVTQMGNDKSIKCEQNLGHDTMYWYKQDSKKFLKIMFSYNNKELIINETVPNRFSPKSPDKAHLNLHINSLELGDSAVYFCASSNSGTGGNQPQHFGDGTRLSIL.

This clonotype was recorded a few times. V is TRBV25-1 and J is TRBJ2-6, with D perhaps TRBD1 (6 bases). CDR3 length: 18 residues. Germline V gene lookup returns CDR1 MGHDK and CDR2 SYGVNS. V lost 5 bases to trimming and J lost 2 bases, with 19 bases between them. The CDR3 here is CASSFRQEYSPGANVLTF. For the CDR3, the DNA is TGTGCCAGCAGTTTTCGACAGGAATATAGCCCTGGGGCCAACGTCCTGACTTTC.

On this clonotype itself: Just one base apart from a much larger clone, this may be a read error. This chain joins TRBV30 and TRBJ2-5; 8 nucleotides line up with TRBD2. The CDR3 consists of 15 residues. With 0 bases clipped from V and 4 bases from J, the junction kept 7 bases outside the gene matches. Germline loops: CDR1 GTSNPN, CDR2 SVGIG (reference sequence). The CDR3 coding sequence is TGTGCCTGGAGTGTACCAGCGGGAGTGGTAGAGACCCAGTACTTC. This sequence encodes CAWSVPAGVVETQYF. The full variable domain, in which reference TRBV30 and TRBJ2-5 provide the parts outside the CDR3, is SQTIHQWPATLVQPVGSPLSLECTVEGTSNPNLYWYRQAAGRGLQLLFYSVGIGQISSEVPQNLSASRPQDRQFILSSKKLLLSDSGFYLCAWSVPAGVVETQYFGPGTRLLVL.

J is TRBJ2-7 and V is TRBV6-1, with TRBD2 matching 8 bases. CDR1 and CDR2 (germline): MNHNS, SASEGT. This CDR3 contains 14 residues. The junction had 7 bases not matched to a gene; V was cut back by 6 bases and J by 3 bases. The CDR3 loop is CASSNLAGNYEQYF. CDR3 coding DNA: TGTGCCAGCAGCAATCTAGCGGGTAACTACGAGCAGTACTTC.

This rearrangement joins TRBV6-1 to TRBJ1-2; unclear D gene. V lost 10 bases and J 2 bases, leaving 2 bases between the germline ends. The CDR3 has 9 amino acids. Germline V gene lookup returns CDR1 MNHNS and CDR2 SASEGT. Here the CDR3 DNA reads TGTGCCACAAACTATGGCTACACCTTC. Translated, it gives CATNYGYTF.

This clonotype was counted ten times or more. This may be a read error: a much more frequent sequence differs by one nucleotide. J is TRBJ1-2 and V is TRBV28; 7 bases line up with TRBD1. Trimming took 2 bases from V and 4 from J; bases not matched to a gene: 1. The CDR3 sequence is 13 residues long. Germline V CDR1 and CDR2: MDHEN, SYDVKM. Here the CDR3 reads CASSLGQAYGYTF. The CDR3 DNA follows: TGTGCCAGCAGTTTAGGACAGGCCTATGGCTACACCTTC.

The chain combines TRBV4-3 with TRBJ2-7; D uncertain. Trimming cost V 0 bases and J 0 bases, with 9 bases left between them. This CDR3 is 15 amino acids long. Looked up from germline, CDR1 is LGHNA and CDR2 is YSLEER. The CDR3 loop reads CASSQDLQTSYEQYF. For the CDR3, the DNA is TGCGCCAGCAGCCAAGATCTACAGACCTCCTACGAGCAGTACTTC.

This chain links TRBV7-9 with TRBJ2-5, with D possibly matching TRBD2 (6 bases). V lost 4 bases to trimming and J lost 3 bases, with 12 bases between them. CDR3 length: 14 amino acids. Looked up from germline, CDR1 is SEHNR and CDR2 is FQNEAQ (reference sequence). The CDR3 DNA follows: TGTGCCAGCAGCTCGTGGGACTTTGAAGAGACCCAGTACTTC. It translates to CASSSWDFEETQYF.

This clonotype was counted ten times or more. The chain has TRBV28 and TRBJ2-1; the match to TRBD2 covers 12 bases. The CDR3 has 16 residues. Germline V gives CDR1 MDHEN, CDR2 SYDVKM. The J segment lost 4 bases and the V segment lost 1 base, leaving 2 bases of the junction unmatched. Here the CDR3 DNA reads TGTGCCAGCAGTTTATCCCTAGCGGGAGGGTACAATGAGCAGTTCTTC. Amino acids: CASSLSLAGGYNEQFF.